Following are 10 T cell receptor beta chains from one sample sequenced in a study of PD-1 blockade in classical Hodgkin lymphoma. The patients all showed relapse after autologous stem cell transplantation, while their brentuximab vedotin exposure varied. Generated by immunoSEQ multiplex PCR, the TCRdb table keeps only in-frame clones and is missing some. The sample records under 30,000 clones, under 70% being singletons. This sample comprised peripheral blood mononuclear cells (PBMCs), obtained before the second cycle of nivolumab. The receptors here all came from a human donor with classical Hodgkin lymphoma.

The CDR3 loop is CASRVGGLNQPQHF. Here the CDR3 DNA reads TGTGCCAGCAGGGTAGGGGGGCTCAATCAGCCCCAGCATTTT. The gene calls are TRBV28 and TRBJ1-5; TRBD1 is a possible D gene (6 bases). With 6 bases removed from V and 3 bases from J, the gap between germline ends came to 12 bases. This CDR3 contains 14 residues. Germline V gives CDR1 MDHEN, CDR2 SYDVKM.

This rearrangement joins TRBV18 to TRBJ2-3; a possible D gene is TRBD2 (6 bases). This CDR3 comprises 16 residues. Trimming cost V 3 bases and J 1 base, with 14 bases left between them. CDR1 is KGHSH and CDR2 is LQKENI in the germline V gene. For the CDR3, the DNA is TGTGCCAGCTCACCCCTTGGGCGGGGCGGCACAGATACGCAGTATTTT. As protein: CASSPLGRGGTDTQYF.

J is TRBJ1-2 and V is TRBV6-5; possibly TRBD1 for D (6 bases). Looked up from germline, CDR1 is MNHEY and CDR2 is SVGAGI. V lost 7 bases to trimming and J lost 1 base, with 16 bases between them. The CDR3 is made up of 15 amino acids. The DNA of the CDR3 is TGTGCCAGCAAAGCTCAGGGGACCCTTAACTATGGCTACACCTTC. This sequence encodes CASKAQGTLNYGYTF.

This clone is categorized as medium-sized. The DNA of the CDR3 is TGTGCCAGCGTAGGGACAGGCAATCAGCCCCAGCATTTT. This gives the protein CASVGTGNQPQHF. This chain joins TRBV28 and TRBJ1-5; 7 bases are shared with TRBD1. The trim removed 8 bases at V and 2 bases at J, leaving 3 bases unmatched. Germline V gene data show CDR1 as MDHEN and CDR2 as SYDVKM. CDR3 length: 13 residues.

This chain links TRBV5-4 with TRBJ2-4; TRBD2 agrees at 9 bases. Germline CDR1 SGHNT, CDR2 YYREEE (reference sequence). V was clipped by 4 bases and J by 5 bases; unmatched bases: 16. The CDR3 runs 18 residues. The CDR3 region is CASSRSHGGGAGENIQYF. The CDR3 DNA reads TGTGCCAGCAGCCGAAGCCACGGCGGGGGGGCGGGAGAAAACATTCAGTACTTC.

This rearrangement joins TRBV6-1 to TRBJ1-5; no clear D gene. CDR1 MNHNS and CDR2 SASEGT come from the germline V gene. V lost 4 bases to trimming and J lost 4 bases, with 8 bases between them. The CDR3 loop spans 13 amino acids. This chain's CDR3 is CASSGGVNQPQHF. The CDR3 nucleotides are TGTGCCAGCAGTGGCGGGGTAAATCAGCCCCAGCATTTT.

The chain has TRBV7-2 and TRBJ2-2; no clear D gene. The CDR3 length is 12 residues. V lost 6 bases and J 3 bases, leaving 5 bases between the germline ends. CDR1 is SGHTA and CDR2 is FQGNSA in the germline V gene. The CDR3, as DNA: TGTGCCAGCAGTCCCGACACCGGGGAGCTGTTTTTT. This translates into CASSPDTGELFF. Full variable domain (outside the CDR3, taken from reference TRBV7-2 and TRBJ2-2): GAGVSQSPSNKVTEKGKDVELRCDPISGHTALYWYRQSLGQGLEFLIYFQGNSAPDKSGLPSDRFSAERTGGSVSTLTIQRTQQEDSAVYLCASSPDTGELFFGEGSRLTVL.

This clone was found once. The V and J genes are TRBV2 and TRBJ1-1; D is possibly TRBD1 (5 bases). Trimming stripped 4 bases from V and 3 bases from J, with 9 bases between. Germline V CDR1 and CDR2: SNHLY, FYNNEI. This CDR3 has 13 amino acids. The CDR3 sequence: CASSVSGHTEAFF. The DNA of the CDR3 is TGTGCCAGCAGTGTGTCGGGACACACTGAAGCTTTCTTT.

The DNA for the CDR3 is TGCGCCAGCAGCTGGCCTCGGGATACAAAAGAAGCTTTCTTT. Translation: CASSWPRDTKEAFF. The chain joins TRBV5-1 to TRBJ1-1; D gene uncertain. The CDR3 totals 14 residues. CDR1 and CDR2 (germline): SGHRS, YFSETQ. V dropped 3 bases and J dropped 8 bases, with 17 bases sitting between them.

This clone has only a few counts. The CDR3 reads CASNRDRVWSEAFF. Written as DNA, the CDR3 is TGTGCCAGCAATCGGGACAGGGTTTGGTCTGAAGCTTTCTTT. V is TRBV2 and J is TRBJ1-1; 9 bases match TRBD1. This CDR3 region has 14 residues. Unmatched junction bases numbered 9, after V lost 7 bases and J lost 6 bases. Germline V gene lookup returns CDR1 SNHLY and CDR2 FYNNEI.